The entry below gives a single T cell receptor beta chain sequence along with its context. Participants were aged roughly 18 to 90 years, lived in some 23 US areas, and enrolled virtually. Assignments of participants to cohorts depended upon their own reported clinical history. The data stem from a study of blood T cell repertoires in COVID-19. The germline V and J ends were trimmed by 4 bases and 4 bases, with 20 bases remaining between them. CDR1 is MDHEN, CDR2 SYDVKM, per germline. The CDR3 is 17 residues long. Data came from immunoSEQ multiplex PCR; TCRdb stores just in-frame clones and leaves some out. The sample records about 220,000 clones, 80% to 90% being singletons.

The chain recombines TRBV28 with TRBJ1-5; D call uncertain. The sequence was obtained from a woman between 45 and 60 years old with acute COVID-19. Sequences were obtained from PBMCs or T cells enriched from blood (not recorded which). In DNA, the CDR3 is TGTGCCAGCAGTTCATACCCTTCGGGAGGGAGGAATCAGCCCCAGCATTTT. As protein: CASSSYPSGGRNQPQHF.